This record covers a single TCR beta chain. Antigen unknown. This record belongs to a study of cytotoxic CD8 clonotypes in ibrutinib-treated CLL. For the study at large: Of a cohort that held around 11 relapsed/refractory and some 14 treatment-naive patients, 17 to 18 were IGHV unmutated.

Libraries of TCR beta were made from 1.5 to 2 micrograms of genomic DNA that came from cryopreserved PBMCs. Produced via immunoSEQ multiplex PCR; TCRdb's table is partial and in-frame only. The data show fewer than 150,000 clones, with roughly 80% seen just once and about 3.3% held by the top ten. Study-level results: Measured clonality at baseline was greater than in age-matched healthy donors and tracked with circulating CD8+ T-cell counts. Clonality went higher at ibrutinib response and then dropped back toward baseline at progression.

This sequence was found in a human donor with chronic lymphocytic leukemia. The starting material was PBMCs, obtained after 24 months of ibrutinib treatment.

CDR3 in DNA: TGTGCCATCAGTTCGACAGGGGGCGAAACTGAAGCTTTCTTT. Its protein is CAISSTGGETEAFF. V and J are TRBV10-3 and TRBJ1-1, with 10 bases aligning to TRBD1. After removal of 5 bases from V and 5 bases from J, the junction contained 5 bases not matched to a gene. CDR1 is ENHRY, CDR2 SYGVKD, per germline. The CDR3 extends over 14 amino acids.